This entry lists 13 T cell receptor beta chains sequenced from one sample in a study of shared clonotypes between healthy human individuals. Data came from immunoSEQ multiplex PCR; TCRdb stores just in-frame clones and leaves some out. The sample records millions of clones, 85% to 95% being singletons. The source material was naive CD4+ T cells sorted from blood. The subset is: CD45RA+ positively selected. The receptors stem from a man between 18 and 29 years old in good health.

The V and J genes are TRBV28 and TRBJ2-7, with D uncertain. V was cut by 1 base and J by 3 bases, with 7 bases left in between. The germline gives CDR1 MDHEN, CDR2 SYDVKM. CDR3 size: 13 residues. This CDR3 is CASSLYLYYEQYF. The CDR3 DNA follows: TGTGCCAGCAGTTTATATCTGTACTACGAGCAGTACTTC. The variable domain in full, with the rest retrieved from reference TRBV28 and TRBJ2-7, is DVKVTQSSRYLVKRTGEKVFLECVQDMDHENMFWYRQDPGLGLRLIYFSYDVKMKEKGDIPEGYSVSREKKERFSLILESASTNQTSMYLCASSLYLYYEQYFGPGTRLTVT.

The chain has TRBV30 and TRBJ2-5; D tentatively fits TRBD1 or TRBD2 (6 bases each). The CDR3 loop spans 14 amino acids. Per germline, CDR1 GTSNPN and CDR2 SVGIG (reference sequence). V shed 3 bases and J shed 5 bases, with 16 bases lying between them. The CDR3 spells CAWRGGLPVETQYF. In nucleotides, the CDR3 is TGTGCCTGGAGAGGGGGGCTCCCCGTCGAGACCCAGTACTTC.

Details on this clone: This same CDR3 is encoded by further DNA sequences in the sample. The chain uses TRBV6-5 and TRBJ1-2; possible D gene TRBD1, 5 bases. The CDR3 is 12 residues long. Germline-derived CDR1 and CDR2 are MNHEY and SVGAGI. V was cut by 8 bases and J by 0 bases, with 7 bases left in between. This chain's CDR3 is CASSGPNYGYTF. The CDR3 nucleotides are TGTGCCAGCTCGGGACCTAACTATGGCTACACCTTC.

The CDR3 nucleotides are TGTGCCAGCAGCTTTGCACAGGGGGCAGGAAACATTCAGTACTTC. This codes for CASSFAQGAGNIQYF. V usage is TRBV5-6 and J usage is TRBJ2-4, with 9 bases that match TRBD1. The germline CDR1 and CDR2 sequences are SGHDT and YYEEEE. V gave up 2 bases and J gave up 6 bases; unmatched junction bases: 6. The CDR3 is 15 residues long.

V gene TRBV10-1 combines with J gene TRBJ2-1, with D possibly being TRBD1 or TRBD2 (5 bases each). CDR1 is WNHNN and CDR2 is SYGVQD in the germline V gene (reference sequence). CDR3 length equals 15 residues. V lost 3 bases, J lost 8 bases, and 17 bases lay in between. CDR3: CASSEEGTRLDEQFF. The DNA for the CDR3 is TGCGCCAGCAGTGAAGAAGGGACCCGTCTAGATGAGCAGTTCTTC.

This clone was seen just once. Other nucleotide sequences in the sample specify the same CDR3. J is TRBJ1-1 and V is TRBV9; D uncertain. Germline CDR1 and CDR2: SGDLS and YYNGEE. The CDR3 totals 13 residues. Trimming removed 0 bases at V and 2 bases at J, with 5 bases between. The CDR3 DNA sequence: TGTGCCAGCAGCGTAGGCCCTAACACTGAAGCTTTCTTT. Translation: CASSVGPNTEAFF.

This chain joins TRBV7-6 and TRBJ2-1; 7 bases are shared with TRBD2. The junction had 4 bases not matched to a gene; V was cut back by 1 base and J by 4 bases. The CDR3 totals 15 residues. Germline values: CDR1 SGHVS, CDR2 FNYEAQ. This CDR3 reads CASSLGSGHYNEQFF. The CDR3 nucleotides are TGTGCCAGCAGCTTAGGTAGCGGGCATTACAATGAGCAGTTCTTC.

This chain connects TRBV11-2 to TRBJ2-4, with 9 bases aligning to TRBD1. CDR1 and CDR2 (germline): SGHAT, FQNNGV. CDR3 size: 15 residues. The ends lost 5 bases at V and 5 bases at J; junction bases unmatched: 7. The CDR3 bases are TGTGCCAGCAGCGTGATCCGGGACAGGGAAAACATTCAGTACTTC. Translated, it gives CASSVIRDRENIQYF.

The chain uses TRBV6-1 and TRBJ2-5; a possible D gene is TRBD1 (5 bases). Germline lookup yields CDR1 MNHNS and CDR2 SASEGT. Trimming took off 2 bases at V and 1 base at J, with 8 bases between the two ends. This CDR3 spans 14 amino acids. The CDR3: CASSERRGQETQYF. CDR3 DNA: TGTGCCAGCAGTGAAAGAAGGGGCCAAGAGACCCAGTACTTC.

This chain uses TRBV5-1 with TRBJ2-3, with D unclear. Germline V CDR1 and CDR2: SGHRS, YFSETQ. The CDR3 is 14 amino acids. V shed 2 bases and J shed 0 bases, with 7 bases lying between them. The CDR3 sequence: CASSFPASTDTQYF. The CDR3, as DNA: TGCGCCAGCAGCTTTCCAGCTAGCACAGATACGCAGTATTTT.

This chain connects TRBV9 to TRBJ1-1, with 7 bases matching TRBD1. The CDR3 totals 16 residues. CDR1 is SGDLS, CDR2 YYNGEE, per germline. V trimming: 3 bases; J trimming: 1 base; junction bases outside the gene matches: 9. This chain's CDR3 is CASSAPKGQTNTEAFF. The CDR3 DNA sequence: TGTGCCAGCAGCGCCCCGAAGGGACAGACGAACACTGAAGCTTTCTTT.

The rearrangement uses TRBV5-8 and TRBJ2-2, with a tentative D call TRBD2 (6 bases). The V gene's germline CDR1 is SGHTS and CDR2 YDEGEE. This CDR3 is built from 15 residues. The ends were cut back, 4 bases at V and 6 bases at J, with 16 bases in the middle. The CDR3 loop reads CASSLTSNKPGELFF. The CDR3 coding sequence is TGTGCCAGCAGCCTGACTAGTAATAAGCCCGGGGAGCTGTTTTTT. Full variable domain (outside the CDR3, taken from reference TRBV5-8 and TRBJ2-2): EAGVTQSPTHLIKTRGQQATLRCSPISGHTSVYWYQQALGLGLQFLLWYDEGEERNRGNFPPRFSGRQFPNYSSELNVNALELEDSALYLCASSLTSNKPGELFFGEGSRLTVL.

The CDR3 nucleotides read TGTGCCAGCTCTGCGGGACTGAGGAATGAGCAGTTCTTC. This gives the protein CASSAGLRNEQFF. The V gene is TRBV9, the J gene TRBJ2-1; D perhaps matches TRBD2 (6 bases). Germline assignment: CDR1 SGDLS and CDR2 YYNGEE. V shed 7 bases and J shed 7 bases, with 15 bases lying between them. This CDR3 region has 13 residues.